This T cell receptor (beta chain) was retrieved from a study of PD-1 blockade in classical Hodgkin lymphoma (dated by TCRdb to about 2020). Background for the entire study: Nivolumab dosing was 3 mg/kg intravenously every 2 weeks, continuing until either disease progression or unacceptable toxicity. A peripheral blood immune signature of response to PD-1 blockade in classical Hodgkin lymphoma was defined using TCR beta sequencing and CyTOF. Overall study results and their limits: Only a single clinical trial cohort was studied, and what caused the repertoire differences, possibly disease activity or prior therapy, remained undefined. Patients starting nivolumab less than 1 year after ASCT had lower diversity and were excluded from later analyses to avoid confounding by immune reconstitution. Baseline TCR diversity was reported as lower in newly diagnosed patients than in healthy donors, and lower still in relapsed/refractory patients. Baseline diversity similar to that of newly diagnosed patients was observed in trial patients achieving complete response, whereas significantly lower diversity was observed in partial responders and progressors. CD4+ but not CD8+ TCR diversity rose significantly by C4D1 (p=0.0027 vs p=0.16), most apparent in complete responders (p=0.02).

What this sample's time point label stands for: cycle 4 day 1 (C4D1), after five to seven weeks of nivolumab. Relapse after autologous stem cell transplantation had occurred in all trial patients, and cohorts A, B and C were distinguished by prior brentuximab vedotin exposure. CD4+ T cells were purified from thawed PBMCs by magnetic negative selection with a Miltenyi CD4+ T cell isolation kit. The trial cohort comprised roughly 50 patients with relapsed/refractory classical Hodgkin lymphoma whose best overall responses were complete response, partial response or progressive disease. In the multi-cohort phase II CheckMate 205 trial, trial patients received single-agent nivolumab. An independent review committee assessed best overall response by applying the 2007 International Working Group response criteria. Trial PBMCs were collected just before the start of nivolumab (C1D1) and during therapy at cycle 2 day 1 and cycle 4 day 1. Peripheral blood was collected in 8 mL Vacutainer Cell Preparation Tubes, from which PBMCs were isolated by centrifugation and then cryopreserved. Purified CD4+ and CD8+ fractions were prepared only for cases in which an additional PBMC sample was available. On LS columns in a quadroMACS separator, the magnetically labelled cells were depleted, and the flow-through was collected as the purified fraction.

Concerning this clone itself: This clone's antigen is unknown. Base qualities are missing; no much larger clone stands one base away. At the DNA level, this CDR3 is encoded by other sequences in the same sample as well.

From the cysteine up to the phenylalanine, the CDR3 has a length of 13 residues. Here the CDR3 DNA is all that survives: 39 bases in frame from base 1. Between the V and J ends, shortened by 8 bases and 0 bases respectively, the junction contains 8 bases. Reading the germline V gene (reference sequence) gives CDR1 LNHNV and CDR2 YYDKDF. The Qiagen DNeasy kit was used to extract genomic DNA both from unsorted PBMCs and from the negatively selected CD4+ and CD8+ fractions. TCR beta CDR3 regions were amplified by immunoSEQ multiplex PCR using primers annealing to V and J segments. A synthetic immune receptor repertoire was used to minimize amplification bias, and any remaining bias was removed computationally after sequencing. On the authors' methods: Repertoire diversity was quantified as the Shannon entropy index using custom Python scripts. Unsorted, CD4+ and CD8+ repertoires were analyzed separately, except for combined analyses in which CD4+ and CD8+ sequences were merged in silico. A clone counted as expanded when the clone's frequency after treatment rose at least 2-fold relative to C1D1, and clones undetected at baseline were given a pseudocount of 0.5. Clones with 0 or 1 copy at C1D1 were defined as singleton clones, while clones with 2 or more copies were defined as non-singleton clones. Clones expanded in unsorted samples were assigned a CD4+, CD8+ or unknown annotation through matching of protein sequences in sorted samples from the same patient. Wilcoxon tests were applied to paired samples to test diversity changes from C1D1 to C4D1. TCRdb retrieved this table from immuneACCESS and kept in-frame rearrangements only. Not all clones are present; in checked studies, unresolved V genes account for under half, and no reason is known for the remainder. D and trimming come from the DNA, and the V and J calls and clone size come from that table. The sample has 15,000 or so clones on record, 85% to 90% of them singletons. The ten most abundant clones make up around 0.92% of the sample.

This clonotype originated in a human donor with classical Hodgkin lymphoma. The V gene is TRBV15 and the J gene is TRBJ1-3, with TRBD1 tentatively as D gene (5 bases match). Specimen: CD4+ T cells from blood, collected before the fourth cycle of nivolumab. The CDR3 is CATGQGSGNTIYF. The bases are TGTGCCACCGGGCAGGGCTCTGGAAACACCATATATTTT.